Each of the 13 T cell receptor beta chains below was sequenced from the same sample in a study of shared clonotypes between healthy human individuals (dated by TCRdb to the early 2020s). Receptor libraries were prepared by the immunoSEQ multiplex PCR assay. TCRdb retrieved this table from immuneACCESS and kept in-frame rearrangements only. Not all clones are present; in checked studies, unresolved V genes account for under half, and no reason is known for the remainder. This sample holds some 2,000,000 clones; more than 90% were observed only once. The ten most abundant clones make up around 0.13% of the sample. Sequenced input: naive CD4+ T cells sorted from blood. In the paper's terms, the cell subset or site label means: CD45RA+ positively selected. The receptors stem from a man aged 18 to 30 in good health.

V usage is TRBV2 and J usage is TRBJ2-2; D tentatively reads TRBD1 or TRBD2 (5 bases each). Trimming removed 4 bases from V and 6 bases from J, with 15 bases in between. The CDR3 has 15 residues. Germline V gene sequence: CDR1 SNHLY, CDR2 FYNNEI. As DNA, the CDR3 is TGTGCCAGCAGTGTAATGGGGGACCCACCCGGGGAGCTGTTTTTT. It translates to CASSVMGDPPGELFF.

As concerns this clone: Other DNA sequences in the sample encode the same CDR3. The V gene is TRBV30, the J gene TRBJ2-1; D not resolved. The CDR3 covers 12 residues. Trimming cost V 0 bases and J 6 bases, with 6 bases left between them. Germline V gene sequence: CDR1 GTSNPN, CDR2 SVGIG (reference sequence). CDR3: CAWSVSGNEQFF. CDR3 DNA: TGTGCCTGGAGTGTTTCTGGCAATGAGCAGTTCTTC. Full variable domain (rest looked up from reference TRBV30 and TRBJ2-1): SQTIHQWPATLVQPVGSPLSLECTVEGTSNPNLYWYRQAAGRGLQLLFYSVGIGQISSEVPQNLSASRPQDRQFILSSKKLLLSDSGFYLCAWSVSGNEQFFGPGTRLTVL.

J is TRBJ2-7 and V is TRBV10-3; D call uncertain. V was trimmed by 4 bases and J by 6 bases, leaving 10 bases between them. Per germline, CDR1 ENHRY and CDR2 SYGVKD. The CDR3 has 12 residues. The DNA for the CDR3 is TGTGCCATCAGTGCGCCTTACGGCGAGCAGTACTTC. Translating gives CAISAPYGEQYF.

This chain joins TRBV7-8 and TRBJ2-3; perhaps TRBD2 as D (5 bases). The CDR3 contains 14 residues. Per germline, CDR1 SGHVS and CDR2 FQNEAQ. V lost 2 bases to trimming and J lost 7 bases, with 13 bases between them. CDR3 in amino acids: CASSLSSGGNTQYF. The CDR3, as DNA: TGTGCCAGCAGCTTATCCTCAGGAGGAAATACGCAGTATTTT.

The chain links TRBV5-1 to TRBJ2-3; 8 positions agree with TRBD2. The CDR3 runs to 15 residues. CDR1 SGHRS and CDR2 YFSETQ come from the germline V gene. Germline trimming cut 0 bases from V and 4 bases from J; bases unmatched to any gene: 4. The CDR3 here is CASSLDGGAADTQYF. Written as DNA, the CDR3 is TGCGCCAGCAGCTTGGACGGGGGGGCCGCAGATACGCAGTATTTT.

CDR3 loop: CASSDRSSGNTIYF. CDR3 DNA: TGCGCCAGCAGCGACAGGTCCTCTGGAAACACCATATATTTT. The rearrangement uses TRBV4-1 and TRBJ1-3, with D possibly matching TRBD1 (6 bases). This CDR3 comprises 14 residues. Trimming took 5 bases from V and 0 from J, leaving 8 bases between them. Per the germline V gene, CDR1 is MGHRA and CDR2 is YSYEKL.

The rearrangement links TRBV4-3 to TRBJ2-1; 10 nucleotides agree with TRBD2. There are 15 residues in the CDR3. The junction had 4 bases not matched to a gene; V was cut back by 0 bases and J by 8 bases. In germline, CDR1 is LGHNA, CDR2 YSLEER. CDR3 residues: CASSQEASGSYEQFF. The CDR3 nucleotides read TGCGCCAGCAGCCAAGAGGCTAGCGGGAGCTATGAGCAGTTCTTC.

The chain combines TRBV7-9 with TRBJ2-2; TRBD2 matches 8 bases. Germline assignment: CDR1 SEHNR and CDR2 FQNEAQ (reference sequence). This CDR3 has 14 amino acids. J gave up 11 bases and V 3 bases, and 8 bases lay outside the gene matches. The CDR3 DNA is TGTGCCAGCAGCTTCCCGGGAGGGCCGAAAGAGCTGTTTTTT. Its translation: CASSFPGGPKELFF.

In DNA, the CDR3 is TGTGCCAGCAGTCCGGGCCCGAAGCCCTATGGCTACACCTTC. This sequence encodes CASSPGPKPYGYTF. The chain uses TRBV28 and TRBJ1-2; D unresolved. The V gene lost 5 bases and the J gene lost 4 bases, with 14 bases spanning the gap. This CDR3 contains 14 residues. The germline V gene has CDR1 MDHEN and CDR2 SYDVKM.

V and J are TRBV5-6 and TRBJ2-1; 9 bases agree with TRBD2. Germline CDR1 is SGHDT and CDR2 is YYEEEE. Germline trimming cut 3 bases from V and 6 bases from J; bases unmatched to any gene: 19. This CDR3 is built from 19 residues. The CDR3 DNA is TGTGCCAGCAGCTCCGGAGGGCGGGGGGGCCCTCCTTTTTCCAATGAGCAGTTCTTC. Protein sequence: CASSSGGRGGPPFSNEQFF.

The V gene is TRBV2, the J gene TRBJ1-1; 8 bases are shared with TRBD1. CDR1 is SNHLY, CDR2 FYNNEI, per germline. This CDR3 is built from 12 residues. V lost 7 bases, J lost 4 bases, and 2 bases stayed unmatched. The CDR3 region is CASTDRGTEAFF. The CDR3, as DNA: TGTGCCAGCACAGACAGGGGCACTGAAGCTTTCTTT.

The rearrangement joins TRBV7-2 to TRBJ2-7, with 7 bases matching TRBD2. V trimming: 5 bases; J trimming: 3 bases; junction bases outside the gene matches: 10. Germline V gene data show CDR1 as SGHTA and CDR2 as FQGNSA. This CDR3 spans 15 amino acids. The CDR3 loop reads CASSPTSALSYEQYF. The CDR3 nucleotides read TGTGCCAGCAGCCCAACTAGCGCCCTTAGCTACGAGCAGTACTTC.

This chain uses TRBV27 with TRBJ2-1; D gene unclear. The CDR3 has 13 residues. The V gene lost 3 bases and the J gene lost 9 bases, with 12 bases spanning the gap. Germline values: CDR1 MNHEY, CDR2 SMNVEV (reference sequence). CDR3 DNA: TGTGCCAGCAGTTTTCGTGTGCCCATTGAGCAGTTCTTC. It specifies CASSFRVPIEQFF.